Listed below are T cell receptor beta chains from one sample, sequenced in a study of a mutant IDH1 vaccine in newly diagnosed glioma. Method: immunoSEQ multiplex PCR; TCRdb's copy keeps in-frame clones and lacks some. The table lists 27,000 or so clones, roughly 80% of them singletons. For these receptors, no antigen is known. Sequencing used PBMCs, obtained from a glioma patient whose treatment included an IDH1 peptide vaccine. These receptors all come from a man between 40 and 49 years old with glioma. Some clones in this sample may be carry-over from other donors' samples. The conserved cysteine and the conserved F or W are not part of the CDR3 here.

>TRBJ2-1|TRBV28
ASSFRGYKPGAQTNSYNEQF
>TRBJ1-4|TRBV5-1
ASSLTPGAEEKLF
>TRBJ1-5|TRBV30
AWSEGAGLNQPQH
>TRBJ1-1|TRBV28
ASSLSRREAF
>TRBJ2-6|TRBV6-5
ASSYWNSGANVLT
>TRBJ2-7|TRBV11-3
ASSFGVLREQY
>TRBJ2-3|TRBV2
ASRSTDTQY
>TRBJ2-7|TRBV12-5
ASGADRGEGYEQY
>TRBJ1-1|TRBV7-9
ASSVRGTEAF
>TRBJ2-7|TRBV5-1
ASSLSGPSYEQY
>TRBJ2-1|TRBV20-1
SPTGFPQF
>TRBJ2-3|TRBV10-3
AISESLFQDTQY
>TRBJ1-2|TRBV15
ATSYGSGGSGYT
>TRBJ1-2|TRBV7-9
ASRATGDDGYT
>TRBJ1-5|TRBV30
AWGVGGRLQH
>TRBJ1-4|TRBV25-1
ASSAGGEFEKLF
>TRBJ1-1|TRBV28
ASRSTGIAEAF
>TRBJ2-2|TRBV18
ASNGGDGHTGELF
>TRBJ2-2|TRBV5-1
ASSLASGTGELF
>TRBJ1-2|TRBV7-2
ASSLGLGTANYGYT
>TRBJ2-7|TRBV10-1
ASSDRPRGGSYEQY
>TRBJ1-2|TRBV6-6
ASSPVENYGYT
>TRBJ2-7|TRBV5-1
ASSSPGLAGGRYEQY
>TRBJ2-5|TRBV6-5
ASSPDREETQY
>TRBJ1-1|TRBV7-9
ASSSSGQGSTEAF
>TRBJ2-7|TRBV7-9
ASSPRLVSFSYEQY
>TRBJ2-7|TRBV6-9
ASTPGLAGGRYEQY
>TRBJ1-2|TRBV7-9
ASSLRTDYGYT
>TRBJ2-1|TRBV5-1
ASSLAIGGTYNEQF
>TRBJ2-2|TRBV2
ASSAERGGGSGELF
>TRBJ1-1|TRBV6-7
ASISYRDFEAF
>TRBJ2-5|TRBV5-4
ASSFISGGPQETQY
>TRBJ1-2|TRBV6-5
ASSSPGQTYYGYT
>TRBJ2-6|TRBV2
ASSVRRGANVLT
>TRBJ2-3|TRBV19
ASSPSDRGWSDTQY
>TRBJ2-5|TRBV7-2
ASRAGGILGETQY
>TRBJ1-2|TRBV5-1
ASSLDQPLFYGYT
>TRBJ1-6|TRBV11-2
ASSLVPRRDSPLH
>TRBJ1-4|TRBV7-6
ASSPRVAGEKLF
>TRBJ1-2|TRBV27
ASSLGQGEGNYGYT
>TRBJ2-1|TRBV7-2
ASSYSSSEYNEQF
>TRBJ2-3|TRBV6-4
ASSFSSTDTQY
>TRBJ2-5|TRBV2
ASSGGGGGETQY